This T cell receptor beta chain was obtained from a study of cytomegalovirus exposure and HLA in healthy donors. The donors were healthy bone marrow donors. Despite likely unrecorded immune exposures, the donors were nominally healthy at the time of sampling. PCR used 60 Vbeta primers and 13 Jbeta primers. The data were produced by immunoSEQ multiplex PCR, yet TCRdb's version contains in-frame clones alone and is incomplete. The table lists 150,000 to 200,000 clones, 65% to 85% of them singletons. Points from the study as a whole: Relative to the roughly 690-donor mean, N-insertions were reportedly fewer in an Asian-associated ancestry cluster in a later analysis. Later analysis demonstrated an association between a missense DCLRE1C variant and TCR beta V- and J-gene trimming.

This CDR3 spans 15 amino acids. The V gene end was trimmed by 3 bases and the J gene end by 6 bases; junction bases not matched to a gene: 8. Germline CDR1 reads SGDLS; CDR2 reads YYNGEE. This clone turned up a few times. Its target is unknown. J is TRBJ2-1 and V is TRBV9, with TRBD2 matching over 8 bases. The sample was PBMCs. This TCR derives from a girl aged 10 to 17 in good health and CMV-seropositive. CDR3 residues: CASSDPPGTSNEQFF. CDR3 DNA: TGTGCCAGCAGCGACCCCCCCGGGACTAGCAATGAGCAGTTCTTC.